This T cell receptor (beta chain) was retrieved from a study of blood T cell repertoires in COVID-19. Whole-study context: Acute-phase and convalescent COVID-19 samples originated in the United States, Italy and Spain. Sample material is recorded as cDNA or gDNA derived from T cells, B-cell-depleted T cells, or PBMCs.

Per the study methods: Amplification from reference gene primers served as the basis for estimated nucleated cell counts. Clones were read by immunoSEQ multiplex PCR, and TCRdb kept only the in-frame ones, dropping some. D and trimming were read from the DNA, whereas the V and J calls and clone size are those reported in that table. Of more than 100,000 clones listed, roughly 87% are singletons. Comment on this clone: Within the sample, other DNA sequences also encode this same CDR3.

Germline V gene lookup returns CDR1 MNHEY and CDR2 SMNVEV (reference sequence). The CDR3 totals 12 residues. V dropped 8 bases and J dropped 2 bases, with 6 bases sitting between them. This chain joins TRBV27 and TRBJ1-4; D gene ambiguous. Material: peripheral blood. The receptor was isolated from a man of 80 years or more with acute or convalescent COVID-19. CDR3 in DNA: TGTGCCAGCGGCAGGACTAATGAAAAACTGTTTTTT. Residues: CASGRTNEKLFF.